A selection of T cell receptor beta chains follows, all from one sample in a study of blood T cells in healthy people across ages. TCRdb processed the 5' RACE reads anew with MiXCR; each CDR3 protein has one entry. This sample has more than 1.4 million distinct CDR3 sequences, with 42% found just once. Sequenced input: blood. These receptors were obtained from a woman under 30 in good health. The conserved cysteine and the conserved F or W are not part of the CDR3 here.

j_gene: TRBJ1-4
v_gene: TRBV7-9
CDR3aa: ASRPTGSTNEKLF

j_gene: .
v_gene: TRBV5-1
CDR3aa: ASSLGTSGTGDLSSYNEQY

j_gene: TRBJ1-4
v_gene: TRBV9
CDR3aa: ASSVGQGPNEKLF

j_gene: TRBJ2-3
v_gene: TRBV20-1
CDR3aa: SGKPGGTDTQY

j_gene: TRBJ1-2
v_gene: TRBV20-1
CDR3aa: SALLGYGYT

j_gene: TRBJ2-7
v_gene: TRBV28
CDR3aa: ASRVGGASYEQY

j_gene: TRBJ1-4
v_gene: TRBV4-2
CDR3aa: ASSQDSGDNNEKLF

j_gene: TRBJ2-2
v_gene: TRBV4-2
CDR3aa: ASSQDSSGPKGNTGELF

j_gene: TRBJ2-1
v_gene: TRBV27
CDR3aa: ASGAGPQF

j_gene: TRBJ1-5
v_gene: TRBV2
CDR3aa: ASSERAPAQH

j_gene: TRBJ2-3
v_gene: TRBV4-2
CDR3aa: ASSQGLGGVLNSADTQY

j_gene: TRBJ2-1
v_gene: TRBV9
CDR3aa: ASSVESSGGNEQF

j_gene: TRBJ2-7
v_gene: TRBV20-1
CDR3aa: SARKAGTSGASSYEQY

j_gene: TRBJ2-3
v_gene: TRBV27
CDR3aa: ASSRAEVTDTQY

j_gene: .
v_gene: TRBV25-1
CDR3aa: ASRGRTETQY

j_gene: TRBJ2-7
v_gene: TRBV6-6
CDR3aa: ASDAGTRGNEQY

j_gene: TRBJ1-1
v_gene: TRBV6-1
CDR3aa: ASLTGNTEAF

j_gene: TRBJ2-1
v_gene: TRBV5-4
CDR3aa: ASSLDRLAGANEQF

j_gene: TRBJ2-1
v_gene: TRBV20-1
CDR3aa: SATRPPFNEQF

j_gene: TRBJ2-4
v_gene: TRBV7-2
CDR3aa: ASSQTGAVLAKNIQY

j_gene: TRBJ1-1
v_gene: TRBV11-2
CDR3aa: ASSLGRELDEAF

j_gene: TRBJ2-7
v_gene: TRBV29-1
CDR3aa: SARETVSYEQY

j_gene: TRBJ1-4
v_gene: TRBV27
CDR3aa: ASSSPTNEKLF

j_gene: TRBJ1-1
v_gene: TRBV5-1
CDR3aa: ASSLESGGMNTEAF

j_gene: TRBJ2-5
v_gene: TRBV20-1
CDR3aa: SARGGSQETQY

j_gene: TRBJ2-3
v_gene: TRBV6-1
CDR3aa: ASHSGPLFRDTQY